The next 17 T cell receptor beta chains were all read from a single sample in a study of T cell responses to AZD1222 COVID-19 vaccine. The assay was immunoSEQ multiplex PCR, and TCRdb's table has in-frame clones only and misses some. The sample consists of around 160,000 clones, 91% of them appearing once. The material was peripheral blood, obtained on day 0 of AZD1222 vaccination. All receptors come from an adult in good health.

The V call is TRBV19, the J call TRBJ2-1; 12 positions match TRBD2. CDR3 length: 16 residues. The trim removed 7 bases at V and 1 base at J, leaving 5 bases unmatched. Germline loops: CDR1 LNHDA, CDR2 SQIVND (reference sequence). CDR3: CASKASGGASYNEQFF. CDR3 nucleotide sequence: TGTGCCAGTAAGGCTAGCGGGGGGGCATCCTACAATGAGCAGTTCTTC. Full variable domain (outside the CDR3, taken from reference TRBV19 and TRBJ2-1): DGGITQSPKYLFRKEGQNVTLSCEQNLNHDAMYWYRQDPGQGLRLIYYSQIVNDFQKGDIAEGYSVSREKKESFPLTVTSAQKNPTAFYLCASKASGGASYNEQFFGPGTRLTVL.

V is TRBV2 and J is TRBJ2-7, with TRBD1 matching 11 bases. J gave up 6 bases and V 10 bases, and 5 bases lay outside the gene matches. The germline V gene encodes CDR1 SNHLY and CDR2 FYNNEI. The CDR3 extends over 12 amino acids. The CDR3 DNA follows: TGTGCCATGGGGACAGGGGGTAGCGAGCAGTACTTC. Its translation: CAMGTGGSEQYF.

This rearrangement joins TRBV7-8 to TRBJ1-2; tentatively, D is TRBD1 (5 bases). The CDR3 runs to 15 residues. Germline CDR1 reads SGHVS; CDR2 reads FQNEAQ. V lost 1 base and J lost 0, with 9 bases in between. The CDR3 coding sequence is TGTGCCAGCAGCTTAGGTTCAGGGACTAACTATGGCTACACCTTC. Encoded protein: CASSLGSGTNYGYTF.

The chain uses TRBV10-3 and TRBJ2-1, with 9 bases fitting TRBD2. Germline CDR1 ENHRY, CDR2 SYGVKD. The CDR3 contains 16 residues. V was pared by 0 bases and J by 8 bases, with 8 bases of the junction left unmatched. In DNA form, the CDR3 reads TGTGCCATCAGTGAGTCATCGGCGGGGGGGCCTGATGAGCAGTTCTTC. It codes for CAISESSAGGPDEQFF.

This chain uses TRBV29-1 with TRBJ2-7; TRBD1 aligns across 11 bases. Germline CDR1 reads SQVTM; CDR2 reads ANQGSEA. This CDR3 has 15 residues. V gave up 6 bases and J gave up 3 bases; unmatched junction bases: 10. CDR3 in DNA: TGCAGCGTCCTCGGTGGGACAGGGGGGGTCTACGAGCAGTACTTC. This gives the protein CSVLGGTGGVYEQYF.

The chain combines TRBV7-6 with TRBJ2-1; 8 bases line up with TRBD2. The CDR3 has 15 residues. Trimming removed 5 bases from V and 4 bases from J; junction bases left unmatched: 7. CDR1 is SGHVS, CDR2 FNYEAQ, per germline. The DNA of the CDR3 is TGTGCCAGCAGCCCCTTCGGGGGGGAGTACAATGAGCAGTTCTTC. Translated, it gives CASSPFGGEYNEQFF.

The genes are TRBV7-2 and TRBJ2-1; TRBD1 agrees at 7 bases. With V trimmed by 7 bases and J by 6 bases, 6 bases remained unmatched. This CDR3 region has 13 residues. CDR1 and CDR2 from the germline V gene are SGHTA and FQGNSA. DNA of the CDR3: TGTGCCAGCACCAGGAACAGGGGCAATGAGCAGTTCTTC. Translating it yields CASTRNRGNEQFF.

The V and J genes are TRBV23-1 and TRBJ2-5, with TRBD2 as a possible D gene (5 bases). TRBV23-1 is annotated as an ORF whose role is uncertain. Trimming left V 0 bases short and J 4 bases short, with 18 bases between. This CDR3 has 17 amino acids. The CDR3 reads CASSQSVLVRLLETQYF. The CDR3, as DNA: TGCGCCAGCAGTCAATCGGTTTTGGTTAGACTATTAGAGACCCAGTACTTC.

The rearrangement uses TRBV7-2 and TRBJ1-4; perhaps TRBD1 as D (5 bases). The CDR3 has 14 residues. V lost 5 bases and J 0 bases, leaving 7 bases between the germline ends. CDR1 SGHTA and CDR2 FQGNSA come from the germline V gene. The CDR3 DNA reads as TGTGCCAGCAGCCCACAGGCAACTAATGAAAAACTGTTTTTT. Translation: CASSPQATNEKLFF.

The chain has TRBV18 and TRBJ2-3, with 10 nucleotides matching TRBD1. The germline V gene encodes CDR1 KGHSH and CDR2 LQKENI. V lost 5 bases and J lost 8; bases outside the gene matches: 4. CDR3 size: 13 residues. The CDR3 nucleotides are TGTGCCAGCTCATCCGGGACAGGGGCTACGCAGTATTTT. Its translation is CASSSGTGATQYF.

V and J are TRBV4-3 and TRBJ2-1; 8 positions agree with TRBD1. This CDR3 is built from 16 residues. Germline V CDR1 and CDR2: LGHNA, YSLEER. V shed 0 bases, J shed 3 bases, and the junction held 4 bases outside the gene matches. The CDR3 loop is CASSQDGGQGYNEQFF. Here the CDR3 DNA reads TGCGCCAGCAGCCAAGATGGCGGACAGGGCTACAATGAGCAGTTCTTC.

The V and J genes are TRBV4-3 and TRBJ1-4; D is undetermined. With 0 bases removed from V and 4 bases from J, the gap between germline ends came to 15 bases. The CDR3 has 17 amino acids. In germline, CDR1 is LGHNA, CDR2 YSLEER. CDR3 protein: CASSQDGPGSSNEKLFF. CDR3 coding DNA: TGCGCCAGCAGCCAAGATGGGCCTGGGTCCAGTAATGAAAAACTGTTTTTT.

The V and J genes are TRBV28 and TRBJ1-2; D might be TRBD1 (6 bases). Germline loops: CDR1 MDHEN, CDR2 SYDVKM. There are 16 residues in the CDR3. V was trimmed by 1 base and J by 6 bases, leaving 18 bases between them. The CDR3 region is CASSLFTGTKGDGYTF. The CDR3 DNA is TGTGCCAGCAGTTTATTTACAGGGACAAAAGGAGATGGCTACACCTTC.

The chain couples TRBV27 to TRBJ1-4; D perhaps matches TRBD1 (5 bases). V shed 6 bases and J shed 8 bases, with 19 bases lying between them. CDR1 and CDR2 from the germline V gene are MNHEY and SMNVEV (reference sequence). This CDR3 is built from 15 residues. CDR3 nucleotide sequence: TGTGCCAGCAGATTTATATTCCCTCGGGGGGAAAAACTGTTTTTT. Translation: CASRFIFPRGEKLFF.

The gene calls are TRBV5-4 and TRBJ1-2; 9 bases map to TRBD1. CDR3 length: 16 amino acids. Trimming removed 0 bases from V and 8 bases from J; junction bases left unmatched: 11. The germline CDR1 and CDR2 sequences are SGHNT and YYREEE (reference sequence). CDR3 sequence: CASSLGTGDLAMGYTF. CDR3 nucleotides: TGTGCCAGCAGCTTGGGGACAGGGGACCTAGCTATGGGCTACACCTTC.

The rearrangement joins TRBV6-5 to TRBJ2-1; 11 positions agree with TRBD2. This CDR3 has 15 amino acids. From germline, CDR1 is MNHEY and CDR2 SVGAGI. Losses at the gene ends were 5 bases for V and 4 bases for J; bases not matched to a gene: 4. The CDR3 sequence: CASSLAGGFYNEQFF. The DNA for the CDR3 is TGTGCCAGCAGTCTAGCGGGGGGATTTTACAATGAGCAGTTCTTC.

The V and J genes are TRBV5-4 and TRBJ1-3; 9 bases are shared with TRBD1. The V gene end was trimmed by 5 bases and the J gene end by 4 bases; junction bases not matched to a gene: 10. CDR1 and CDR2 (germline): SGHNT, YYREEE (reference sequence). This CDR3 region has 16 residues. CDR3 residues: CASSFTGGAQGNTIYF. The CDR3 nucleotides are TGTGCCAGCAGTTTTACAGGGGGCGCGCAGGGAAACACCATATATTTT.